This entry lists 11 T cell receptor beta chains sequenced from one sample in a study of vaccination and CD4 T cells after COVID-19. The treatment is: approximately nine-day PBMC culture with coronavirus spike peptide pools or control peptides (ViraFEST assay). Their recognized antigens are unknown. Oncomine TCR Beta short-read sequencing was applied to DNA from cultured CD4+ T cells. TCRdb itself ran the PCR reads through MiXCR, one entry per CDR3 protein. The sample contains about 14,000 distinct CDR3 sequences, roughly 29% of which appear only once. Sequencing was carried out using cultured CD4+ T cells from blood. The source of these receptors is a human donor with COVID-19.

This sequence joins TRBV2 and TRBJ2-4; 8 bases agree with TRBD2. This CDR3 is built from 16 residues. Germline V gene data show CDR1 as SNHLY and CDR2 as FYNNEI. Trimming at V came to 3 bases and at J to 3 bases, leaving 7 bases not matched to a gene. The DNA for the CDR3 is TGTGCCAGCAGTGACGGGGGGGCCAGAGTCAAAAACATTCAGTACTTC. Its protein product is CASSDGGARVKNIQYF.

This clonotype rates as medium-sized. The gene calls are TRBV11-3 and TRBJ1-1, with 8 bases aligning to TRBD1. The ends lost 2 bases at V and 1 base at J; junction bases unmatched: 0. Germline assignment: CDR1 SGHNT and CDR2 YENEEA. The CDR3 is made up of 14 amino acids. CDR3 residues: CASSLQGANTEAFF. CDR3 bases: TGTGCCAGCAGCTTACAGGGGGCGAACACTGAAGCTTTCTTT.

V and J are TRBV20-1 and TRBJ1-4, with a weak D call TRBD1 (5 bases). The germline CDR1 and CDR2 sequences are DFQATT and SNEGSKA (reference sequence). The germline V and J ends were trimmed by 1 base and 8 bases, with 17 bases remaining between them. The CDR3 contains 15 residues. The CDR3: CSARARGQGVEKLFF. For the CDR3, the DNA is TGCAGTGCTAGAGCAAGGGGCCAGGGTGTCGAAAAACTGTTTTTT.

The table lists this clonotype with a few counts. This chain links TRBV29-1 with TRBJ2-5, with 11 bases identical to TRBD2. CDR3 length: 13 residues. Losses at the gene ends were 7 bases for V and 3 bases for J; bases not matched to a gene: 4. Germline values: CDR1 SQVTM, CDR2 ANQGSEA. As DNA, the CDR3 is TGCAGCGGACTAGCGGGGCTCGAAGAGACCCAGTACTTC. Translated: CSGLAGLEETQYF.

This clonotype has just a few counts. The CDR3 DNA reads TGCAGTGCTAGAGATCAATTTACCGGGCCTTATCAGCCCCAGCATTTT. This codes for CSARDQFTGPYQPQHF. The rearrangement uses TRBV20-1 and TRBJ1-5; D is uncertain. Trimming took 0 bases from V and 5 from J, leaving 17 bases between them. CDR3 size: 16 residues. Germline V gives CDR1 DFQATT, CDR2 SNEGSKA (reference sequence).

This clonotype was counted between two and nine times. J is TRBJ2-5 and V is TRBV5-6; either TRBD1 or TRBD2 may supply D (5 bases each). Between the trimmed V and J ends, which lost 4 bases and 1 base, there was a span of 17 bases. Germline V gene data show CDR1 as SGHDT and CDR2 as YYEEEE. The CDR3 consists of 16 residues. The CDR3 bases are TGTGCCAGCAGCGTGAGGGCAGGGCTATCCCAAGAGACCCAGTACTTC. This codes for CASSVRAGLSQETQYF.

The rearrangement joins TRBV10-3 to TRBJ2-5; D might be TRBD1 or TRBD2, each matching 5 bases. The CDR3 covers 13 residues. Germline loops: CDR1 ENHRY, CDR2 SYGVKD. V gave up 10 bases and J gave up 0 bases, with 12 bases separating them. CDR3 region: CATHGTDQETQYF. The CDR3 region has the DNA TGTGCCACTCATGGGACGGACCAAGAGACCCAGTACTTC.

The V call is TRBV7-2, the J call TRBJ1-6, with a weak D call TRBD1 (5 bases). V was shortened by 1 base and J by 10 bases, with 11 bases between the two germline ends. Germline V gene data show CDR1 as SGHTA and CDR2 as FQGNSA. This CDR3 region has 14 residues. Here the CDR3 DNA reads TGTGCCAGCAGCTTAGGGGGGAGGTCCTCACCCCTCCACTTT. It specifies CASSLGGRSSPLHF.

This clonotype appeared a few times. The chain has TRBV2 and TRBJ2-7; D gene unclear. The V end was cut by 2 bases, the J end by 6 bases, with 11 bases between. The CDR3 runs to 13 residues. Per germline, CDR1 SNHLY and CDR2 FYNNEI. The CDR3 DNA reads as TGTGCCAGCAGTGAATCAGCACCTACCGAGCAGTACTTC. This sequence encodes CASSESAPTEQYF.

V and J are TRBV7-9 and TRBJ2-1, with 8 bases that match TRBD2. Unmatched junction bases numbered 8, after V lost 6 bases and J lost 1 base. Germline V CDR1 and CDR2: SEHNR, FQNEAQ (reference sequence). There are 16 residues in the CDR3. The CDR3 region is CASRSGTSGSYNEQFF. In nucleotides, the CDR3 is TGTGCCAGCAGATCCGGGACTAGTGGTTCCTACAATGAGCAGTTCTTC.

The V call is TRBV2, the J call TRBJ2-2; 12 bases map to TRBD1. Trimming at V came to 9 bases and at J to 2 bases, leaving 13 bases not matched to a gene. The germline V gene has CDR1 SNHLY and CDR2 FYNNEI. This CDR3 has 18 residues. The CDR3 bases are TGTGCCAGTGAGGGATACGGGACAGGGGGCTTTAACACCGGGGAGCTGTTTTTT. It is translated as CASEGYGTGGFNTGELFF.